The rows below give T cell receptor beta chains drawn from one sample of a study of cytomegalovirus exposure and HLA in healthy donors. The assay was immunoSEQ multiplex PCR, and TCRdb's table has in-frame clones only and misses some. The sample records some 190,000 clones, around 80% being singletons. Source material: PBMCs. The receptors were gathered from a girl aged 10 to 17 in good health and CMV-seropositive. Both conserved end residues are part of each CDR3. A D gene is named only where the DNA matches it firmly. The size entry is marked missing in some rows and otherwise reads once, few, many or a size class.

clone_size,j_call,d_call,v_call,cdr3_aa,cdr3_nt
-,TRBJ2-2,TRBD2,TRBV5-4,CASSPLGGRAIGELFF,TGTGCCAGCAGCCCCCTAGGCGGGAGGGCAATTGGGGAGCTGTTTTTT
-,TRBJ1-3,-,TRBV7-2,CASSFQGLGGNTIYF,TGTGCCAGCAGCTTTCAGGGGCTGGGAGGAAACACCATATATTTT
-,TRBJ2-1,TRBD2,TRBV5-6,CASKTSGYNEQFF,TGTGCCAGCAAGACTAGCGGCTACAATGAGCAGTTCTTC
-,TRBJ2-3,-,TRBV25-1,CASSAPGDTQYF,TGTGCCAGCAGTGCCCCGGGGGATACGCAGTATTTT
-,TRBJ1-5,TRBD1,TRBV12-5,CASGLVSLGQGSPQPQHF,TGTGCTAGTGGTTTGGTAAGTTTGGGACAGGGTTCGCCTCAGCCCCAGCATTTT
-,TRBJ2-3,-,TRBV9,CASSLRTASTDTQYF,TGTGCCAGCAGCCTGAGGACAGCTAGCACAGATACGCAGTATTTT
-,TRBJ1-5,-,TRBV6-5,CASSYSFGVQPQHF,TGTGCCAGCAGTTACTCGTTCGGGGTCCAGCCCCAGCATTTT
-,TRBJ2-3,TRBD2,TRBV7-3,CASSLRLAGPRTDTQYF,TGTGCCAGCAGCTTAAGGCTAGCGGGACCTCGCACAGATACGCAGTATTTT
few,TRBJ2-4,-,TRBV30,CAWSKGLIQRPTKNIQYF,TGTGCCTGGAGTAAGGGACTGATTCAGCGCCCCACCAAAAACATTCAGTACTTC
-,TRBJ1-1,-,TRBV19,CASSRGLGRWEKGGTEAFF,TGTGCCAGTAGTCGTGGCTTGGGGAGGTGGGAGAAGGGGGGGACTGAAGCTTTCTTT
-,TRBJ2-1,-,TRBV5-4,CASGSGSPSYNEQFF,TGTGCCAGCGGTTCCGGGAGTCCTTCCTACAATGAGCAGTTCTTC